The 20 T cell receptor beta chains listed next were all sequenced from one sample in a study of control samples from healthy donors and cancer patients. Here immunoSEQ multiplex PCR was the method, and the copy in TCRdb shows in-frame clones only, minus some. The sample lists some 65,000 clones; approximately 84% were seen once. What was sequenced was PBMCs. The receptor set was obtained from a woman between 50 and 59 years old with lung cancer.

The chain uses TRBV6-5 and TRBJ2-2; the D gene is possibly TRBD1 (5 bases). The CDR3 is 14 amino acids. The germline V gene has CDR1 MNHEY and CDR2 SVGAGI. V lost 6 bases, J lost 3 bases, and 11 bases lay in between. CDR3 in amino acids: CASRQDPYTGELFF. The CDR3 DNA reads as TGTGCCAGCAGACAGGACCCGTACACCGGGGAGCTGTTTTTT.

V gene TRBV7-3 combines with J gene TRBJ2-7; 10 bases are shared with TRBD1. V was pared by 5 bases and J by 3 bases, with 4 bases of the junction left unmatched. Germline V CDR1 and CDR2: SGHTA, FQGTGA. The CDR3 consists of 14 residues. CDR3 DNA sequence: TGTGCCAGCAGCGCGGGACAGGGGCTCTACGAGCAGTACTTC. This translates into CASSAGQGLYEQYF.

This sequence joins TRBV6-6 and TRBJ1-1; 12 positions agree with TRBD1. This CDR3 contains 16 residues. Germline V gene data show CDR1 as MNHNY and CDR2 as SVGAGI (reference sequence). The ends lost 0 bases at V and 5 bases at J; junction bases unmatched: 4. DNA of the CDR3: TGTGCCAGCAGTTACTCGGGACAGGGGGCGGGAACTGAAGCTTTCTTT. Its protein is CASSYSGQGAGTEAFF.

This clone was found a few times. This chain connects TRBV11-2 to TRBJ1-1, with TRBD1 matching 9 bases. CDR1 and CDR2 (germline): SGHAT, FQNNGV. The CDR3 has 15 amino acids. The V and J ends lost 4 bases and 3 bases, in that order; junction bases with no gene match: 6. The CDR3 is CASSSRDRAYTEAFF. In DNA, the CDR3 is TGTGCCAGCAGCTCCCGGGACAGGGCGTACACTGAAGCTTTCTTT. Complete variable domain (other parts from reference TRBV11-2 and TRBJ1-1): EAGVAQSPRYKIIEKRQSVAFWCNPISGHATLYWYQQILGQGPKLLIQFQNNGVVDDSQLPKDRFSAERLKGVDSTLKIQPAKLEDSAVYLCASSSRDRAYTEAFFGQGTRLTVV.

This chain joins TRBV5-5 and TRBJ1-1, with 7 nucleotides matching TRBD1. Germline CDR1 and CDR2: SGHKS and YYEKEE (reference sequence). The CDR3 runs 16 residues. V shed 4 bases, J shed 1 base, and the junction held 10 bases outside the gene matches. CDR3 bases: TGTGCCAGCAGCCATTCTCCACAGGGGAGGAACACTGAAGCTTTCTTT. Residues: CASSHSPQGRNTEAFF.

The chain uses TRBV18 and TRBJ1-1; tentatively, D is TRBD1 (5 bases). CDR1 and CDR2 (germline): KGHSH, LQKENI. Trimming left V 4 bases short and J 1 base short, with 7 bases between. This CDR3 contains 13 residues. In DNA form, the CDR3 reads TGTGCCAGCTCACAGACAGAGAACACTGAAGCTTTCTTT. As protein: CASSQTENTEAFF.

The chain links TRBV9 to TRBJ2-7, with D possibly called TRBD1 or TRBD2 (5 bases each). The CDR3 has 15 residues. The germline V gene has CDR1 SGDLS and CDR2 YYNGEE. The ends were cut back, 0 bases at V and 3 bases at J, with 13 bases in the middle. The CDR3 sequence: CASSVATGTSYEQYF. The CDR3 nucleotides read TGTGCCAGCAGCGTAGCTACCGGGACGAGCTACGAGCAGTACTTC. The complete variable domain, with remaining parts taken from reference TRBV9 and TRBJ2-7, reads DSGVTQTPKHLITATGQRVTLRCSPRSGDLSVYWYQQSLDQGLQFLIQYYNGEERAKGNILERFSAQQFPDLHSELNLSSLELGDSALYFCASSVATGTSYEQYFGPGTRLTVT.

The CDR3 region has the DNA TGTGCCAGCACCGAGACTTGGCTGGGGGGACTTGAAGCTTTCTTT. Residues: CASTETWLGGLEAFF. The chain is built from TRBV6-6 and TRBJ1-1; tentatively, D is TRBD1 (5 bases). The V end was cut by 7 bases, the J end by 7 bases, with 22 bases between. Germline lookup yields CDR1 MNHNY and CDR2 SVGAGI (reference sequence). The CDR3 contains 15 residues.

The chain links TRBV19 to TRBJ1-5; D gene unclear. The CDR3 is 19 amino acids. Trimming took off 3 bases at V and 7 bases at J, with 28 bases between the two ends. Germline values: CDR1 LNHDA, CDR2 SQIVND (reference sequence). The DNA of the CDR3 is TGTGCCAGTAGTATGGGGAGAATTACAGAACAATCTTGGGCACAGCCCCAGCATTTT. Protein product: CASSMGRITEQSWAQPQHF.

CDR3 amino acids: CASSIVGTTDTQYF. The CDR3, as DNA: TGTGCCAGTAGTATCGTGGGCACGACAGATACGCAGTATTTT. The chain joins TRBV19 to TRBJ2-3; no definite D call. CDR3 length equals 14 residues. Trimming shortened V by 3 bases and J by 3 bases, and 10 bases separated the two germline ends. Germline V gene sequence: CDR1 LNHDA, CDR2 SQIVND (reference sequence).

The chain couples TRBV7-8 to TRBJ2-5; 11 positions agree with TRBD1. The CDR3 length is 17 residues. Looked up from germline, CDR1 is SGHVS and CDR2 is FQNEAQ. The J segment lost 5 bases and the V segment lost 1 base, leaving 9 bases of the junction unmatched. CDR3 bases: TGTGCCAGCAGCTTAGTGGGGACAGGGGGTTATAGGGAGACCCAGTACTTC. It is translated as CASSLVGTGGYRETQYF.

The chain joins TRBV29-1 to TRBJ1-3; 8 nucleotides match TRBD1. Trimming removed 4 bases from V and 0 bases from J; junction bases left unmatched: 8. The germline V gene encodes CDR1 SQVTM and CDR2 ANQGSEA. CDR3 length: 16 residues. The CDR3 sequence is CSVARDRFSSGNTIYF. DNA of the CDR3: TGCAGCGTTGCCCGGGACAGGTTTAGCTCTGGAAACACCATATATTTT. The full variable domain, in which reference TRBV29-1 and TRBJ1-3 provide the parts outside the CDR3, is SAVISQKPSRDICQRGTSLTIQCQVDSQVTMMFWYRQQPGQSLTLIATANQGSEATYESGFVIDKFPISRPNLTFSTLTVSNMSPEDSSIYLCSVARDRFSSGNTIYFGEGSWLTVV.

The chain recombines TRBV7-3 with TRBJ2-3, with D possibly being TRBD2 (5 bases). CDR1 and CDR2 from the germline V gene are SGHTA and FQGTGA. This CDR3 is 14 amino acids long. V was cut by 5 bases and J by 2 bases, with 11 bases left in between. The CDR3 DNA reads as TGTGCCAGCAGCGACGGGATTTACACAGATACGCAGTATTTT. It encodes CASSDGIYTDTQYF.

Details on this clone: The same CDR3 is also encoded by other DNA sequences in this sample. The chain recombines TRBV7-2 with TRBJ1-1, with D unresolved. From germline, CDR1 is SGHTA and CDR2 FQGNSA. The V end lost 3 bases, the J end lost 0 bases, and 5 bases lay between the germline ends. This CDR3 has 13 residues. CDR3 nucleotides: TGTGCCAGCAGCTTGCTTATGAACACTGAAGCTTTCTTT. Protein sequence: CASSLLMNTEAFF.

The rearrangement links TRBV7-2 to TRBJ2-7; D possibly matches TRBD1 or TRBD2 (5 bases each). V lost 4 bases to trimming and J lost 7 bases, with 14 bases between them. Germline CDR1 SGHTA, CDR2 FQGNSA. This CDR3 has 13 amino acids. CDR3 nucleotide sequence: TGTGCCAGCAGCTCTTCCGGGACCAGGGAGCAGTACTTC. Translated, it gives CASSSSGTREQYF.

This clone was observed a single time. The chain couples TRBV7-8 to TRBJ1-1, with D tentatively TRBD1 (6 bases). The V end was cut by 4 bases, the J end by 4 bases, with 13 bases between. Germline V lookup: CDR1 SGHVS, CDR2 FQNEAQ. The CDR3 is made up of 14 amino acids. CDR3 sequence reads: CASSYQGGGTEAFF. The CDR3 bases are TGTGCCAGCAGCTATCAGGGAGGGGGCACTGAAGCTTTCTTT.

The chain has TRBV7-3 and TRBJ1-2; 7 nucleotides match TRBD1. The trim removed 2 bases at V and 6 bases at J, leaving 9 bases unmatched. This CDR3 region has 15 residues. The germline V gene encodes CDR1 SGHTA and CDR2 FQGTGA. CDR3: CASSLGSRQGDGYTF. DNA for the CDR3: TGTGCCAGCAGCTTAGGTTCGCGGCAGGGGGATGGCTACACCTTC.

This clone appeared once. This chain uses TRBV9 with TRBJ1-2; D remains unclear. CDR3 length equals 14 residues. From germline, CDR1 is SGDLS and CDR2 YYNGEE. Trimming left V 4 bases short and J 8 bases short, with 18 bases between. CDR3 region: CASSYTLGLGGYTF. CDR3 in DNA: TGTGCCAGCAGCTATACATTAGGGTTAGGAGGCTACACCTTC.

The chain links TRBV25-1 to TRBJ2-5; TRBD1 aligns across 7 bases. Losses at the gene ends were 8 bases for V and 2 bases for J; bases not matched to a gene: 8. CDR3 length: 14 amino acids. Germline V CDR1 and CDR2: MGHDK, SYGVNS. CDR3 DNA: TGTGCCAGCGGAGCCGCAGGGGGACAAGAGACCCAGTACTTC. Translation: CASGAAGGQETQYF. The entire variable domain, with the rest obtained from reference TRBV25-1 and TRBJ2-5, is as follows: EADIYQTPRYLVIGTGKKITLECSQTMGHDKMYWYQQDPGMELHLIHYSYGVNSTEKGDLSSESTVSRIRTEHFPLTLESARPSHTSQYLCASGAAGGQETQYFGPGTRLLVL.

The genes are TRBV15 and TRBJ1-1; D remains unclear. Trimming cost V 6 bases and J 4 bases, with 12 bases left between them. The germline gives CDR1 LNHNV, CDR2 YYDKDF (reference sequence). There are 13 residues in the CDR3. CDR3 DNA sequence: TGTGCCACCAGTTATATACAAGGCACTGAAGCTTTCTTT. As protein: CATSYIQGTEAFF. The variable domain in full, with the rest retrieved from reference TRBV15 and TRBJ1-1, is DAMVIQNPRYQVTQFGKPVTLSCSQTLNHNVMYWYQQKSSQAPKLLFHYYDKDFNNEADTPDNFQSRRPNTSFCFLDIRSPGLGDTAMYLCATSYIQGTEAFFGQGTRLTVV.